Below are 17 T cell receptor beta chains sequenced from a single sample in a study of OX40 agonist ivuxolimab in advanced cancers. Method: immunoSEQ multiplex PCR; TCRdb's copy keeps in-frame clones and lacks some. The sample carries approximately 82,000 clones, roughly 90% recorded once. The input for sequencing was CD4+ or CD8+ T cells sorted from blood, taken in a trial of the OX40 agonist ivuxolimab. The receptors derive from an adult with an advanced solid tumor such as melanoma, head and neck, liver or kidney cancer.

This clone was picked up a small number of times. V usage is TRBV4-1 and J usage is TRBJ1-4; D is uncertain. The CDR3 spans 17 residues. Germline V gene data show CDR1 as MGHRA and CDR2 as YSYEKL. Trimming pared 1 base from V and 1 base from J, leaving 13 bases between. As DNA, the CDR3 is TGCGCCAGCAGCCAAGTTAGGCTGAGGGTAACTAATGAAAAACTGTTTTTT. Its translation: CASSQVRLRVTNEKLFF.

The chain joins TRBV7-9 to TRBJ2-3; possible D gene TRBD2, 6 bases. The CDR3 is 13 amino acids. Germline loops: CDR1 SEHNR, CDR2 FQNEAQ (reference sequence). V was pared by 5 bases and J by 5 bases, with 11 bases between. The CDR3 nucleotides are TGTGCCAGCAGCCAAGGACTACTAGATACGCAGTATTTT. Amino acids: CASSQGLLDTQYF.

The chain couples TRBV2 to TRBJ2-2; D call uncertain. Per the germline V gene, CDR1 is SNHLY and CDR2 is FYNNEI. Trimming stripped 8 bases from V and 3 bases from J, with 4 bases between. The CDR3 has 11 residues. CDR3 protein: CASRYTGELFF. The CDR3 bases are TGTGCCAGCCGGTACACCGGGGAGCTGTTTTTT.

This chain links TRBV7-9 with TRBJ2-5, with D unclear. The germline V and J ends were trimmed by 3 bases and 5 bases, with 10 bases remaining between them. Germline CDR1 reads SEHNR; CDR2 reads FQNEAQ (reference sequence). This CDR3 contains 13 residues. In DNA, the CDR3 is TGTGCCAGCAGCTTCCCGGCCGTGGAGACCCAGTACTTC. This encodes CASSFPAVETQYF. The complete variable domain, with remaining parts taken from reference TRBV7-9 and TRBJ2-5, reads DTGVSQNPRHKITKRGQNVTFRCDPISEHNRLYWYRQTLGQGPEFLTYFQNEAQLEKSRLLSDRFSAERPKGSFSTLEIQRTEQGDSAMYLCASSFPAVETQYFGPGTRLLVL.

This clone was seen a single time. This chain uses TRBV5-6 with TRBJ1-3; TRBD1 might be the D (5 bases). The CDR3 is 17 residues long. The germline V and J ends were trimmed by 6 bases and 2 bases, with 21 bases remaining between them. Germline CDR1 reads SGHDT; CDR2 reads YYEEEE. CDR3 loop: CASTIPHQGRAGNTIYF. The CDR3 DNA reads TGTGCCAGCACCATACCCCATCAGGGCCGGGCTGGAAACACCATATATTTT.

The chain links TRBV7-2 to TRBJ2-5; TRBD2 aligns across 9 bases. The V gene end was trimmed by 4 bases and the J gene end by 5 bases; junction bases not matched to a gene: 8. Per the germline V gene, CDR1 is SGHTA and CDR2 is FQGNSA. This CDR3 region has 15 residues. This CDR3 is CASSSQLAGRETQYF. The CDR3 nucleotides are TGTGCCAGCAGCTCACAGCTAGCGGGAAGGGAGACCCAGTACTTC.

This clone was counted a few times. V and J are TRBV6-6 and TRBJ1-6; D is possibly TRBD1 (5 bases). CDR1 is MNHNY and CDR2 is SVGAGI in the germline V gene (reference sequence). The CDR3 is 14 residues long. V lost 2 bases and J 5 bases, leaving 7 bases between the germline ends. For the CDR3, the DNA is TGTGCCAGCAGTTACGGGGGTGATAATTCACCCCTCCACTTT. Protein product: CASSYGGDNSPLHF.

This clone was seen a single time. This chain uses TRBV7-6 with TRBJ2-3, with D hard to call. Germline-derived CDR1 and CDR2 are SGHVS and FNYEAQ. The V gene lost 2 bases and the J gene lost 4 bases, with 4 bases spanning the gap. This CDR3 region has 12 residues. The CDR3 DNA sequence: TGTGCCAGCAGCTTAACCTCAGATACGCAGTATTTT. Translation gives CASSLTSDTQYF.

This clone has just a few counts. CDR3 sequence: CASRRTGTYEQYF. Written as DNA, the CDR3 is TGTGCCAGCAGGAGGACAGGGACCTACGAGCAGTACTTC. J is TRBJ2-7 and V is TRBV27, with TRBD1 identical over 8 bases. CDR3 length: 13 residues. Per germline, CDR1 MNHEY and CDR2 SMNVEV (reference sequence). V was pared by 6 bases and J by 2 bases, with 3 bases of the junction left unmatched.

The chain employs TRBV18 and TRBJ1-5; 11 bases map to TRBD1. V trimming: 3 bases; J trimming: 4 bases; junction bases outside the gene matches: 8. CDR1 and CDR2 from the germline V gene are KGHSH and LQKENI. There are 17 residues in the CDR3. The CDR3 DNA sequence: TGTGCCAGCTCACCGCCCGGGGGACAGGGGGGGAATCAGCCCCAGCATTTT. Its protein is CASSPPGGQGGNQPQHF.

This chain joins TRBV28 and TRBJ2-5; either TRBD1 or TRBD2 may fit D (5 bases each). The DNA end favors TRBJ2-7, so the J call may be wrong. Per germline, CDR1 MDHEN and CDR2 SYDVKM. This CDR3 has 16 residues. The CDR3 is CASSLEAAGSSYEQYF. CDR3 DNA sequence: TGTGCCAGCAGCCTAGAGGCGGCAGGGAGCTCCTACGAGCAGTACTTC.

This sequence joins TRBV6-6 and TRBJ2-7; D gene uncertain. Germline values: CDR1 MNHNY, CDR2 SVGAGI (reference sequence). V lost 0 bases to trimming and J lost 6 bases, with 9 bases between them. The CDR3 spans 13 residues. The CDR3 nucleotides read TGTGCCAGCAGTTACTCGGGCCCAACCGAGCAGTACTTC. Its translation is CASSYSGPTEQYF.

The rearrangement links TRBV9 to TRBJ2-3; D remains unclear. The CDR3 consists of 14 residues. With 0 bases removed from V and 6 bases from J, the gap between germline ends came to 11 bases. Germline V gene lookup returns CDR1 SGDLS and CDR2 YYNGEE. The CDR3 spells CASSVEVSGDTQYF. CDR3 coding DNA: TGTGCCAGCAGCGTAGAGGTTTCTGGGGATACGCAGTATTTT.

The DNA for the CDR3 is TGCAGCGTTGAAAAAACTACAGGGGAACACGAGCAGTACTTC. Translation gives CSVEKTTGEHEQYF. The chain has TRBV29-1 and TRBJ2-7; 7 nucleotides match TRBD1. From germline, CDR1 is SQVTM and CDR2 ANQGSEA. This CDR3 has 14 amino acids. The J segment lost 5 bases and the V segment lost 2 bases, leaving 9 bases of the junction unmatched.

The chain recombines TRBV5-1 with TRBJ2-2, with D unresolved. CDR3 length: 15 residues. Germline-derived CDR1 and CDR2 are SGHRS and YFSETQ. Trimming pared 4 bases from V and 5 bases from J, leaving 15 bases between. CDR3 region: CASSARISETGELFF. DNA for the CDR3: TGCGCCAGCAGCGCGCGCATTTCAGAAACCGGGGAGCTGTTTTTT.

The chain joins TRBV18 to TRBJ2-2, with 8 bases aligning to TRBD1. V was pared by 3 bases and J by 2 bases, with 2 bases of the junction left unmatched. Per the germline V gene, CDR1 is KGHSH and CDR2 is LQKENI. This CDR3 has 15 amino acids. The chain's CDR3 is CASSPGQGNTGELFF. For the CDR3, the DNA is TGTGCCAGCTCACCCGGACAGGGTAACACCGGGGAGCTGTTTTTT. Full variable domain (outside the CDR3, taken from reference TRBV18 and TRBJ2-2): NAGVMQNPRHLVRRRGQEARLRCSPMKGHSHVYWYRQLPEEGLKFMVYLQKENIIDESGMPKERFSAEFPKEGPSILRIQQVVRGDSAAYFCASSPGQGNTGELFFGEGSRLTVL.

The rearrangement uses TRBV19 and TRBJ1-1; D remains unclear. V lost 4 bases and J lost 0, with 9 bases in between. There are 14 residues in the CDR3. Germline V lookup: CDR1 LNHDA, CDR2 SQIVND (reference sequence). The CDR3 reads CASSSRRLNTEAFF. The CDR3 nucleotides read TGTGCCAGTAGTAGCCGACGGCTGAACACTGAAGCTTTCTTT.